The 15 T cell receptor beta chains below come from one sample, sequenced in a study of graft-versus-host responses after intestinal transplantation. The assay was immunoSEQ multiplex PCR, and TCRdb's table has in-frame clones only and misses some. Of approximately 89,000 clones listed, about 93% are singletons. Here the sequenced sample was PBMCs, taken 450 to 460 days after intestinal transplant. Receptors were obtained from a human patient who received an intestinal transplant, so some T cells may come from the graft donor.

The chain combines TRBV6-6 with TRBJ2-1; D is uncertain. The CDR3 runs to 14 residues. Trimming shortened V by 2 bases and J by 5 bases, and 10 bases separated the two germline ends. CDR1 is MNHNY, CDR2 SVGAGI, per germline (reference sequence). CDR3 amino acids: CASSYGVENNEQFF. CDR3 bases: TGTGCCAGCAGTTACGGGGTGGAGAACAATGAGCAGTTCTTC.

The chain recombines TRBV27 with TRBJ1-5; D not resolved. The ends were cut back, 3 bases at V and 0 bases at J, with 6 bases in the middle. Germline assignment: CDR1 MNHEY and CDR2 SMNVEV (reference sequence). CDR3 length: 14 amino acids. Here the CDR3 reads CASSFGGSNQPQHF. In DNA, the CDR3 is TGTGCCAGCAGTTTTGGTGGTAGCAATCAGCCCCAGCATTTT.

The V and J genes are TRBV5-1 and TRBJ2-5, with TRBD1 identical over 7 bases. The end of the DNA fits TRBJ2-7 better, so the J call may be wrong. CDR1 is SGHRS, CDR2 YFSETQ, per germline. The CDR3 runs to 15 residues. CDR3 region: CASSLGGTEPYEQYF. For the CDR3, the DNA is TGCGCCAGCAGCTTGGGGGGGACAGAACCCTACGAGCAGTACTTC.

The chain joins TRBV7-8 to TRBJ2-1, with D possibly TRBD2 on 7 matching bases. Trimming stripped 3 bases from V and 8 bases from J, with 11 bases between. Germline assignment: CDR1 SGHVS and CDR2 FQNEAQ. This CDR3 region has 13 residues. CDR3 sequence: CASSFRGGDEQFF. The CDR3 DNA follows: TGTGCCAGCAGCTTCCGAGGGGGGGATGAGCAGTTCTTC.

This sequence joins TRBV11-2 and TRBJ1-1; no clear D gene. Trimming removed 8 bases at V and 0 bases at J, with 13 bases between. CDR3 length: 14 amino acids. Germline V gives CDR1 SGHAT, CDR2 FQNNGV. This CDR3 is CASSLRAVNTEAFF. Here the CDR3 DNA reads TGTGCCAGCTCCCTTCGGGCAGTGAACACTGAAGCTTTCTTT.

The rearrangement links TRBV27 to TRBJ1-2, with D tentatively TRBD1 (6 bases). Trimming shortened V by 2 bases and J by 0 bases, and 10 bases separated the two germline ends. CDR3 length: 15 amino acids. Germline loops: CDR1 MNHEY, CDR2 SMNVEV (reference sequence). The CDR3 DNA reads TGTGCCAGCAGTTTAAGGACAGCCGCTAACTATGGCTACACCTTC. Amino acid sequence: CASSLRTAANYGYTF.

J is TRBJ1-1 and V is TRBV2, with a possible D match to TRBD1 (5 bases). CDR3 length equals 17 residues. The ends were cut back, 6 bases at V and 0 bases at J, with 20 bases in the middle. Germline V CDR1 and CDR2: SNHLY, FYNNEI. The CDR3 loop reads CASRGRGYPRMNTEAFF. The CDR3 DNA reads as TGTGCCAGCAGGGGGCGAGGGTACCCGAGAATGAACACTGAAGCTTTCTTT.

The V and J genes are TRBV7-3 and TRBJ2-1, with unresolved D. Germline V gives CDR1 SGHTA, CDR2 FQGTGA. Trimming pared 2 bases from V and 5 bases from J, leaving 10 bases between. CDR3 length: 14 amino acids. This CDR3 is CASSLEVHNNEQFF. For the CDR3, the DNA is TGTGCCAGCAGCTTAGAGGTGCATAACAATGAGCAGTTCTTC.

The genes are TRBV6-5 and TRBJ1-5; D not certain. Per germline, CDR1 MNHEY and CDR2 SVGAGI. The V end lost 5 bases, the J end lost 4 bases, and 6 bases lay between the germline ends. There are 12 residues in the CDR3. CDR3 bases: TGTGCCAGCAGTGGCAGAAATCAGCCCCAGCATTTT. It yields the protein CASSGRNQPQHF.

Turning to this clone: A junction end diverges from the germline sequence, so it may reflect a read error. The gene calls are TRBV15 and TRBJ1-2, with a weak D call TRBD1 (6 bases). From germline, CDR1 is LNHNV and CDR2 YYDKDF (reference sequence). The CDR3 is 13 residues long. CDR3 sequence reads: CATSSGGWAGHTF. The CDR3, as DNA: TGTGCCACCAGCAGCGGGGGCTGGGCTGGCCACACCTTC.

This clone was seen only once. The chain combines TRBV7-8 with TRBJ1-1; perhaps TRBD1 as D (6 bases). CDR3 length: 14 amino acids. From germline, CDR1 is SGHVS and CDR2 FQNEAQ. Trimming pared 2 bases from V and 7 bases from J, leaving 14 bases between. Here the CDR3 DNA reads TGTGCCAGCAGCTTACTGAACAGGGAGGTTGAAGCTTTCTTT. Encoded protein: CASSLLNREVEAFF.

The rearrangement uses TRBV5-6 and TRBJ1-2; D gene unclear. This CDR3 is 14 amino acids long. Per germline, CDR1 SGHDT and CDR2 YYEEEE. Trimming removed 7 bases at V and 0 bases at J, with 13 bases between. This CDR3 reads CASGPGGPNYGYTF. The DNA for the CDR3 is TGTGCCAGCGGGCCGGGAGGTCCTAACTATGGCTACACCTTC.

In this sample, this clone turned up once. The chain employs TRBV5-1 and TRBJ2-6, with D uncertain. V lost 0 bases and J 3 bases, leaving 1 base between the germline ends. Germline CDR1 and CDR2: SGHRS and YFSETQ. The CDR3 is 13 amino acids. The CDR3 DNA reads as TGCGCCAGCAGCTTGGTTGGGGCCAACGTCCTGACTTTC. It codes for CASSLVGANVLTF.

The J gene is TRBJ2-7, the V gene TRBV10-2; 7 nucleotides line up with TRBD2. The trim removed 10 bases at V and 3 bases at J, leaving 9 bases unmatched. Germline V CDR1 and CDR2: WSHSY, SAAADI. This CDR3 is built from 13 residues. The CDR3 region has the DNA TGCGCCATCTCGGGAACTAGCGTCTACGAGCAGTACTTC. It is translated as CAISGTSVYEQYF.

J is TRBJ1-6 and V is TRBV19, with 7 bases aligning to TRBD1. Germline CDR1 LNHDA, CDR2 SQIVND (reference sequence). Trimming removed 5 bases from V and 7 bases from J; junction bases left unmatched: 5. The length of the CDR3 is 14 residues. CDR3 nucleotide sequence: TGTGCCAGTAGTCCCCCGACAGGGAATTCACCCCTCCACTTT. Translating it yields CASSPPTGNSPLHF.